These 20 T cell receptor beta chains originate from one sample sequenced in a study of T cell responses to AZD1222 COVID-19 vaccine (dated by TCRdb to about 2021). The sample's time point label, in plain terms: about 28 days (+/-7) after the second vaccine dose. Libraries were constructed by the immunoSEQ multiplex PCR assay. TCRdb mirrors the immuneACCESS table, restricted to in-frame sequences. Some clones are absent from its copies; in checked studies, under half trace to an unresolved V gene, and the reason for the others is unknown. This sample comprises 150,000 to 250,000 clones, just over 90% of them detected only once. The ten largest account for 3% to 3.5% of the sample. Sample: peripheral blood, taken 28 days after the second AZD1222 dose. The receptors here all came from an adult who received the AZD1222 COVID-19 vaccine.

This clone was picked up a small number of times. CDR3 DNA: TGTGCCAGCAGTGAAGACAGGGGGTATGGCTACACCTTC. Translation gives CASSEDRGYGYTF. This chain uses TRBV25-1 with TRBJ1-2; TRBD1 matches at 9 bases. The CDR3 is made up of 13 amino acids. The germline gives CDR1 MGHDK, CDR2 SYGVNS. J lost 5 bases, V lost 2 bases, and 0 bases had no gene match.

The chain has TRBV14 and TRBJ1-6; TRBD1 agrees at 7 bases. Trimming took 9 bases from V and 7 from J; bases not matched to a gene: 6. Per the germline V gene, CDR1 is SGHDN and CDR2 is FVKESK. The CDR3 is 13 amino acids. For the CDR3, the DNA is TGTGCCAGTACACAGGGGTGGAATTCACCCCTCCACTTT. Amino acid sequence: CASTQGWNSPLHF. Full variable domain (outside the CDR3, taken from reference TRBV14 and TRBJ1-6): EAGVTQFPSHSVIEKGQTVTLRCDPISGHDNLYWYRRVMGKEIKFLLHFVKESKQDESGMPNNRFLAERTGGTYSTLKVQPAELEDSGVYFCASTQGWNSPLHFGNGTRLTVT.

The CDR3 loop reads CSATIDTQYF. In nucleotides, the CDR3 is TGCAGCGCCACCATAGATACGCAGTATTTT. The J gene is TRBJ2-3, the V gene TRBV29-1; D unresolved. V dropped 7 bases and J dropped 5 bases, with 7 bases sitting between them. CDR1 is SQVTM, CDR2 ANQGSEA, per germline. This CDR3 has 10 residues.

The chain carries TRBV27 and TRBJ1-5, with D possibly matching TRBD1 (6 bases). The V gene's germline CDR1 is MNHEY and CDR2 SMNVEV (reference sequence). V dropped 6 bases and J dropped 3 bases, with 9 bases sitting between them. The length of the CDR3 is 13 residues. This chain's CDR3 is CASRNRVNQPQHF. CDR3 nucleotide sequence: TGTGCCAGCAGAAACAGGGTCAATCAGCCCCAGCATTTT.

The gene calls are TRBV6-5 and TRBJ1-2, with D tentatively TRBD1 (5 bases). Trimming took 8 bases from V and 8 from J, leaving 21 bases between them. This CDR3 is 14 amino acids long. CDR1 and CDR2 from the germline V gene are MNHEY and SVGAGI. The CDR3 is CASLPRQGAMGYTF. DNA for the CDR3: TGTGCCAGCCTACCCCGGCAGGGAGCTATGGGCTACACCTTC.

The rearrangement links TRBV18 to TRBJ2-7, with D maybe TRBD1 (5 bases). Germline V gene data show CDR1 as KGHSH and CDR2 as LQKENI. Trimming cost V 2 bases and J 4 bases, with 12 bases left between them. The CDR3 consists of 14 residues. CDR3 sequence: CASSPSRVAYEQYF. For the CDR3, the DNA is TGTGCCAGCTCACCATCCAGGGTGGCGTACGAGCAGTACTTC.

J is TRBJ2-7 and V is TRBV7-2; D perhaps matches TRBD2 (6 bases). The ends were cut back, 2 bases at V and 4 bases at J, with 15 bases in the middle. Germline V gene lookup returns CDR1 SGHTA and CDR2 FQGNSA. This CDR3 is built from 15 residues. CDR3 residues: CASSLRDSRSYEQYF. The CDR3 bases are TGTGCCAGCAGCTTACGGGACTCCCGGAGTTACGAGCAGTACTTC.

The chain couples TRBV19 to TRBJ2-7, with TRBD1 identical over 9 bases. With 8 bases clipped from V and 6 bases from J, the junction kept 8 bases outside the gene matches. The germline gives CDR1 LNHDA, CDR2 SQIVND (reference sequence). The CDR3 spans 13 residues. CDR3 in amino acids: CASQPGQGFEQYF. DNA for the CDR3: TGTGCCAGTCAACCGGGACAGGGATTCGAGCAGTACTTC.

The chain uses TRBV6-1 and TRBJ1-1; D call uncertain. The CDR3 sequence is 15 residues long. In germline, CDR1 is MNHNS, CDR2 SASEGT. Trimming removed 0 bases at V and 1 base at J, with 9 bases between. The CDR3 bases are TGTGCCAGCAGTGAAGCCCCAGTCGGGAACACTGAAGCTTTCTTT. Translated: CASSEAPVGNTEAFF.

The chain is built from TRBV28 and TRBJ2-7; maybe TRBD1 (6 bases). The CDR3 has 15 residues. CDR1 and CDR2 from the germline V gene are MDHEN and SYDVKM. The ends were cut back, 7 bases at V and 5 bases at J, with 21 bases in the middle. In DNA, the CDR3 is TGTGCCAGCAAGGCCAGAGGGACAAAATTAAACGAGCAGTACTTC. Its translation is CASKARGTKLNEQYF.

The rearrangement joins TRBV5-1 to TRBJ1-1, with D possibly TRBD1 on 5 matching bases. CDR3 length: 14 residues. V lost 1 base and J 3 bases, leaving 10 bases between the germline ends. Germline loops: CDR1 SGHRS, CDR2 YFSETQ. CDR3 bases: TGCGCCAGCAGCTTGCGGGGAGGGGACACTGAAGCTTTCTTT. This encodes CASSLRGGDTEAFF.

This rearrangement joins TRBV7-9 to TRBJ1-1; D call uncertain. Trimming cost V 5 bases and J 4 bases, with 17 bases left between them. Germline CDR1 SEHNR, CDR2 FQNEAQ (reference sequence). The CDR3 is 15 amino acids. The chain's CDR3 is CASSPSDTYFTEAFF. In nucleotides, the CDR3 is TGTGCCAGCAGCCCTAGCGACACCTATTTCACTGAAGCTTTCTTT.

This rearrangement joins TRBV5-1 to TRBJ1-5; no clear D gene. The germline CDR1 and CDR2 sequences are SGHRS and YFSETQ. V lost 2 bases and J 4 bases, leaving 13 bases between the germline ends. The CDR3 contains 15 residues. The CDR3 DNA is TGCGCCAGCAGCTTTGCCGGCGCGCCGAATCAGCCCCAGCATTTT. Its translation is CASSFAGAPNQPQHF.

The rearrangement uses TRBV4-1 and TRBJ1-6; D might be TRBD1 (5 bases). The germline V gene encodes CDR1 MGHRA and CDR2 YSYEKL. This CDR3 is 15 amino acids long. V was trimmed by 4 bases and J by 4 bases, leaving 11 bases between them. The CDR3 coding sequence is TGCGCCAGCAGCCCGAGACAGACTTATAATTCACCCCTCCACTTT. It translates to CASSPRQTYNSPLHF.

V is TRBV1 and J is TRBJ1-1; the D segment call TRBD1 is taken from the table without a DNA check. TRBV1 is described as a pseudogene. The CDR3 has 14 residues. Here the CDR3 DNA reads TGCACCAGCAGGGGGGACAGTCCCTTCACTGAAGCTTTCTTT. Translating gives CTSRGDSPFTEAFF.

The chain recombines TRBV10-1 with TRBJ2-1, with D maybe TRBD2 (5 bases). The CDR3 runs to 13 residues. The V gene lost 2 bases and the J gene lost 8 bases, with 10 bases spanning the gap. Per germline, CDR1 WNHNN and CDR2 SYGVQD (reference sequence). CDR3 bases: TGCGCCAGCAGTGAGAGTGGGCGGGATGAGCAGTTCTTC. It codes for CASSESGRDEQFF.

This chain links TRBV28 with TRBJ2-3; 10 bases fit TRBD2. The CDR3 consists of 15 residues. Per the germline V gene, CDR1 is MDHEN and CDR2 is SYDVKM. V gave up 6 bases and J gave up 5 bases; unmatched junction bases: 8. In DNA, the CDR3 is TGTGCCAGCAGCTTAAGCGGGAGGGCCAAAGATACGCAGTATTTT. Its protein is CASSLSGRAKDTQYF.

The CDR3 reads CASSGGQGSYGYTF. In DNA, the CDR3 is TGTGCCAGCAGCGGGGGACAGGGTAGCTATGGCTACACCTTC. The rearrangement links TRBV9 to TRBJ1-2; 9 bases map to TRBD1. Per germline, CDR1 SGDLS and CDR2 YYNGEE. The length of the CDR3 is 14 residues. The V gene end was trimmed by 3 bases and the J gene end by 4 bases; junction bases not matched to a gene: 4.

This clone was recorded once. The germline gene is not matched at one end of the junction; a read error may be the cause. This chain links TRBV28 with TRBJ1-3, with a possible D match to TRBD1 (5 bases). Germline assignment: CDR1 MDHEN and CDR2 SYDVKM. The CDR3 has 15 amino acids. The CDR3 protein is CASSFLGRVVMGPPF. For the CDR3, the DNA is TGTGCCAGCAGTTTTTTGGGCAGGGTAGTAATGGGTCCCCCCTTT. Based on the CDR3 plus reference TRBV28 and TRBJ1-3, the full variable domain is DVKVTQSSRYLVKRTGEKVFLECVQDMDHENMFWYRQDPGLGLRLIYFSYDVKMKEKGDIPEGYSVSREKKERFSLILESASTNQTSMYLCASSFLGRVVMGPPFGEGSWLTVV.

The chain carries TRBV19 and TRBJ1-5, with 11 positions matching TRBD1. Germline V lookup: CDR1 LNHDA, CDR2 SQIVND (reference sequence). With 5 bases clipped from V and 5 bases from J, the junction kept 8 bases outside the gene matches. This CDR3 spans 16 amino acids. CDR3 coding DNA: TGTGCCAGTAGTCGACAGGACAGGGGGCTTGATCAGCCCCAGCATTTT. Translation: CASSRQDRGLDQPQHF.